This TCR beta chain was sequenced for a study of blood T cells in healthy people across ages. About the research overall: Template switching captured about one barcoded beta molecule per two T cells. The study, taken as a whole, reports: It was the long-lived donors that had more naive CD4+ cells and higher diversity than aged donors. Strongly correlated with naive T cell percentage was TCR beta diversity.

Trimming shortened V by 7 bases and J by 5 bases, and 21 bases separated the two germline ends. This CDR3 has 16 residues. The germline CDR1 and CDR2 sequences are LNHDA and SQIVND (reference sequence). As for this clonotype: The antigen is unknown.

With each sample, at least 5 micrograms of total RNA were extracted. It was with a sample-barcoded 5' primer and a J-beta primer mix that a second PCR of roughly 6 to 11 cycles was run. Each CDR3 protein is one row after TCRdb ran MiXCR on the 5' RACE reads. The table records fewer than 700,000 distinct CDR3 sequences, around 48% of them present only once. This receptor was identified in a man older than 75 in good health. The V gene is TRBV19, the J gene TRBJ2-1; D possibly corresponds to TRBD2 (6 bases). Source material: blood. The CDR3 region is CASMTSSARTDNEQFF. The DNA of the CDR3 is TGTGCCAGTATGACTAGTAGCGCCCGGACCGACAATGAGCAGTTCTTC. Full variable domain (outside the CDR3, taken from reference TRBV19 and TRBJ2-1): DGGITQSPKYLFRKEGQNVTLSCEQNLNHDAMYWYRQDPGQGLRLIYYSQIVNDFQKGDIAEGYSVSREKKESFPLTVTSAQKNPTAFYLCASMTSSARTDNEQFFGPGTRLTVL.